Listed below are T cell receptor beta chains from one sample, sequenced in a study of shared clonotypes between healthy human individuals. Produced via immunoSEQ multiplex PCR; TCRdb's table is partial and in-frame only. Found here are about half a million clones, 75% to 80% of them singletons; the top ten hold 12%. Material: PBMCs. The receptors here all came from a woman between 35 and 50 years old in good health. Some clones in this sample may be carry-over from other donors' samples. The CDR3 runs from the conserved cysteine through the conserved F or W. Fields, in order: CDR3 length, clone size, J gene, D gene, V gene, CDR3 protein, CDR3 DNA. D genes are given only for firm matches. Size values are once, few and many counts, or a class for expanded clones, and some rows have none.

cdr3_length: 13; clone_size: -; j_call: TRBJ1-2; d_call: TRBD1; v_call: TRBV7-2; cdr3_aa: CASSLHRGYGYTF; cdr3_nt: TGTGCCAGCAGCTTACACAGGGGCTATGGCTACACCTTC
cdr3_length: 14; clone_size: once; j_call: TRBJ2-1; d_call: -; v_call: TRBV5-1; cdr3_aa: CASRGLPEHNEQFF; cdr3_nt: TGCGCCAGCAGGGGACTCCCTGAACACAATGAGCAGTTCTTC
cdr3_length: 13; clone_size: -; j_call: TRBJ2-5; d_call: TRBD2; v_call: TRBV5-1; cdr3_aa: CASRTSVQETQYF; cdr3_nt: TGCGCCAGCAGGACTAGCGTCCAAGAGACCCAGTACTTC
cdr3_length: 13; clone_size: many; j_call: TRBJ2-3; d_call: -; v_call: TRBV2; cdr3_aa: CASAGSAWDTQYF; cdr3_nt: TGTGCCAGCGCCGGGAGTGCTTGGGATACGCAGTATTTT
cdr3_length: 15; clone_size: -; j_call: TRBJ2-1; d_call: -; v_call: TRBV7-3; cdr3_aa: CASSPDRTTYNEQFF; cdr3_nt: TGTGCCAGCAGCCCGGACAGGACTACCTACAATGAGCAGTTCTTC
cdr3_length: 14; clone_size: -; j_call: TRBJ1-1; d_call: -; v_call: TRBV30; cdr3_aa: CAWSVPLLNTEAFF; cdr3_nt: TGTGCCTGGAGTGTACCACTTTTGAACACTGAAGCTTTCTTT
cdr3_length: 13; clone_size: -; j_call: TRBJ2-5; d_call: TRBD2; v_call: TRBV6-1; cdr3_aa: CASVSGSQETQYF; cdr3_nt: TGTGCCAGCGTGAGCGGGAGCCAAGAGACCCAGTACTTC
cdr3_length: 13; clone_size: -; j_call: TRBJ2-6; d_call: -; v_call: TRBV28; cdr3_aa: CASRLRAANVLTF; cdr3_nt: TGTGCCAGCAGACTACGTGCGGCCAACGTCCTGACTTTC
cdr3_length: 13; clone_size: -; j_call: TRBJ1-1; d_call: -; v_call: TRBV2; cdr3_aa: CASKRGQYTEAFF; cdr3_nt: TGTGCCAGCAAAAGAGGACAGTACACTGAAGCTTTCTTT
cdr3_length: 15; clone_size: -; j_call: TRBJ2-2; d_call: TRBD2; v_call: TRBV2; cdr3_aa: CASTRLAWDTGELFF; cdr3_nt: TGTGCCAGCACGCGACTAGCGTGGGACACCGGGGAGCTGTTTTTT
cdr3_length: 15; clone_size: -; j_call: TRBJ2-2; d_call: -; v_call: TRBV11-2; cdr3_aa: CASSSRERNTGELFF; cdr3_nt: TGTGCCAGCAGCTCTCGGGAGAGGAATACCGGGGAGTTGTTTTTT
cdr3_length: 11; clone_size: once; j_call: TRBJ2-5; d_call: -; v_call: TRBV20-1; cdr3_aa: CSADRHETQYF; cdr3_nt: TGCAGTGCAGACAGGCACGAGACCCAGTACTTC
cdr3_length: 15; clone_size: -; j_call: TRBJ2-6; d_call: TRBD1; v_call: TRBV5-6; cdr3_aa: CASSLGQGGANVLTF; cdr3_nt: TGTGCCAGCAGCTTAGGACAGGGTGGGGCCAACGTCCTGACTTTC
cdr3_length: 12; clone_size: -; j_call: TRBJ2-7; d_call: -; v_call: TRBV28; cdr3_aa: CASSSSGFEQYF; cdr3_nt: TGTGCCAGCAGTTCATCCGGGTTTGAGCAGTACTTC
cdr3_length: 17; clone_size: -; j_call: TRBJ2-5; d_call: -; v_call: TRBV5-1; cdr3_aa: CASSLGQGRGYQETQYF; cdr3_nt: TGCGCCAGCAGCTTGGGGCAGGGGAGAGGGTACCAAGAGACCCAGTACTTC
cdr3_length: 16; clone_size: many; j_call: TRBJ1-3; d_call: -; v_call: TRBV7-2; cdr3_aa: CASSLFSTNSGNTIYF; cdr3_nt: TGTGCCAGCAGCTTATTCTCGACAAACTCTGGAAACACCATATATTTT
cdr3_length: 12; clone_size: -; j_call: TRBJ2-3; d_call: -; v_call: TRBV28; cdr3_aa: CASSLNSDTQYF; cdr3_nt: TGTGCCAGCAGTTTAAATTCAGATACGCAGTATTTT
cdr3_length: 15; clone_size: -; j_call: TRBJ2-7; d_call: TRBD2; v_call: TRBV6-5; cdr3_aa: CASSYRPTSGYEQYF; cdr3_nt: TGTGCCAGCAGTTATCGCCCGACTAGCGGCTACGAGCAGTACTTC